Listed below are T cell receptor beta chains from one sample, sequenced in a study of cytomegalovirus exposure and HLA in healthy donors. Profiling relied on immunoSEQ multiplex PCR, and the TCRdb table lists in-frame clones only, not all of them. This listing includes 100,000 to 150,000 clones. Sequenced input: PBMCs. The receptors originated from a woman in her thirties or forties in good health and CMV-seropositive. Both conserved end residues are trimmed from each CDR3. Each record gives: V gene, J gene, CDR3 protein.

v_gene: TRBV28
j_gene: .
CDR3aa: ASSTSRPEQY

v_gene: TRBV18
j_gene: TRBJ2-7
CDR3aa: ASSPSGTSGDEQY

v_gene: TRBV27
j_gene: TRBJ2-2
CDR3aa: ASSQWTGGSGGELF

v_gene: TRBV30
j_gene: TRBJ2-3
CDR3aa: AWSVQGAGLTDTQY

v_gene: TRBV6-1
j_gene: TRBJ1-1
CDR3aa: ASRLRQGNTEAF

v_gene: TRBV6-1
j_gene: TRBJ2-3
CDR3aa: ATGTGGVDTQY

v_gene: TRBV7-2
j_gene: TRBJ1-5
CDR3aa: ASSLEATGGGHQPQH

v_gene: TRBV18
j_gene: TRBJ1-1
CDR3aa: ASSPLGWRPHEAF

v_gene: TRBV5-1
j_gene: TRBJ1-2
CDR3aa: ASSLVSQGGDGYT

v_gene: TRBV29-1
j_gene: TRBJ2-1
CDR3aa: SVRPGGQF

v_gene: TRBV19
j_gene: TRBJ2-2
CDR3aa: ASSTGWVTGELF

v_gene: TRBV6-5
j_gene: TRBJ1-5
CDR3aa: ASRRQVYSNQPQH

v_gene: TRBV7-6
j_gene: TRBJ2-7
CDR3aa: ASSTGLAQTYEQY

v_gene: TRBV9
j_gene: TRBJ1-2
CDR3aa: ASSVGSGGNYGYT

v_gene: TRBV5-1
j_gene: TRBJ2-1
CDR3aa: ASSDFVGGNEQF

v_gene: TRBV10-3
j_gene: TRBJ2-2
CDR3aa: AISGSAGADTGELF